This T cell receptor (beta chain) was documented in a study of cytomegalovirus exposure and HLA in healthy donors. The CDR3 covers 14 residues. CDR1 and CDR2 from the germline V gene are SGHRS and YFSETQ. V shed 2 bases and J 4 bases; nucleotides not matched to a gene: 4. Study outcomes and limitations: The authors judged a highly shared variant cluster likely a sequencing artifact. Within an earlier analysis, most TCR beta V segments proved productive either about 90% or about 30% of the time.

This PCR relied on a set of 60 Vbeta primers and 13 Jbeta primers. The protocol was immunoSEQ multiplex PCR, while the TCRdb copy is restricted to in-frame clones and leaves out a portion. The table has about 89,000 clones, 75% to 90% seen once. This clone was detected a few times. The antigen is undetermined. The specimen was PBMCs. The chain uses TRBV5-1 and TRBJ2-3, with 7 positions matching TRBD2. This TCR derives from a man in his forties in good health and CMV-seropositive. The CDR3 DNA sequence: TGCGCCAGCAGCTTAGGACTAGAGTCAGATACGCAGTATTTT. Protein: CASSLGLESDTQYF.